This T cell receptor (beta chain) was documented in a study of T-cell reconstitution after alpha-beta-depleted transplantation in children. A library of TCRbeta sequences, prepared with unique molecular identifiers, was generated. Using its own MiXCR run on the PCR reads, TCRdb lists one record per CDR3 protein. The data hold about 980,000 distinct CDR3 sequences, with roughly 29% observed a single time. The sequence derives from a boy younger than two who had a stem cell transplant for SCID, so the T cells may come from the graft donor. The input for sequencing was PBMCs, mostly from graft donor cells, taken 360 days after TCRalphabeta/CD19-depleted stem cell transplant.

The DNA of the CDR3 is TGCAGTGCCACCAGCGGGTTCTCCTACAATGAGCAGTTCTTC. This translates into CSATSGFSYNEQFF. This chain uses TRBV20-1 with TRBJ2-1, with D possibly matching TRBD2 (6 bases). The CDR3 has 14 residues. Germline CDR1 is DFQATT and CDR2 is SNEGSKA (reference sequence). With 6 bases removed from V and 0 bases from J, the gap between germline ends came to 12 bases.